This T cell receptor (beta chain) was sequenced in a study of blood T cell repertoires in COVID-19. For the study at large: Researchers got acute and convalescent COVID-19 samples from the United States, Italy and Spain. Sources were T cells, B-cell-depleted T cells, or PBMCs; the material itself was cDNA or gDNA.

Participants' own reports of clinical history determined their cohort assignment. Clones were sequenced by immunoSEQ multiplex PCR, and TCRdb holds only the in-frame ones, with some missing. The sample consists of about 250,000 clones, 80% to 90% of them appearing once. This clone has just a few counts. From germline, CDR1 is MNHEY and CDR2 SVGAGI. The V and J ends lost 7 bases and 6 bases, in that order; junction bases with no gene match: 13. CDR3 size: 15 residues. The chain employs TRBV6-5 and TRBJ2-7; 9 bases fit TRBD1. The source material was PBMCs or T cells enriched from blood (not recorded which). The sequence derives from a middle-aged man who had recovered from COVID-19. CDR3 residues: CASTPMGDRVGEQYF. Here the CDR3 DNA reads TGTGCCAGCACCCCCATGGGGGACAGGGTAGGCGAGCAGTACTTC.